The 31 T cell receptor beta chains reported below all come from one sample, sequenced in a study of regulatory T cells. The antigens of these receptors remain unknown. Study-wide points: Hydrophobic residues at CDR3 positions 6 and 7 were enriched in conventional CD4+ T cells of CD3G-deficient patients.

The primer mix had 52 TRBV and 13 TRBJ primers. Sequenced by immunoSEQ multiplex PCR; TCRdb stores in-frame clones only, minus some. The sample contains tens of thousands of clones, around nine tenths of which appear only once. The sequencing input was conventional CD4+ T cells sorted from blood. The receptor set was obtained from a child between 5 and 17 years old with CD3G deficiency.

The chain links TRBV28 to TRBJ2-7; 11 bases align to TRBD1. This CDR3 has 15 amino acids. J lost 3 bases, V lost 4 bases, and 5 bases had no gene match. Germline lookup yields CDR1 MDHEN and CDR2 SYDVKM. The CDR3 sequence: CASSSWGTGGYEQYF. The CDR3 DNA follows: TGTGCCAGCAGTTCCTGGGGGACAGGGGGCTACGAGCAGTACTTC.

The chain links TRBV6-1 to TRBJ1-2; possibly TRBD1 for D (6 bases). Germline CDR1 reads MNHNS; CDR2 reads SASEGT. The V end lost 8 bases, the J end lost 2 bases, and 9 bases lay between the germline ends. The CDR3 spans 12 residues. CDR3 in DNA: TGTGCCAGCCGACAGGCCAACTATGGCTACACCTTC. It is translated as CASRQANYGYTF.

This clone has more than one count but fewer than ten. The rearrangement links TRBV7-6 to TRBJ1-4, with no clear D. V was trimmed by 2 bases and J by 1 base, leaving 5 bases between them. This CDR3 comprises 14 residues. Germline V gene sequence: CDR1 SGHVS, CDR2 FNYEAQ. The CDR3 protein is CASSLRGTNEKLFF. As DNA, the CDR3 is TGTGCCAGCAGCTTACGGGGAACTAATGAAAAACTGTTTTTT.

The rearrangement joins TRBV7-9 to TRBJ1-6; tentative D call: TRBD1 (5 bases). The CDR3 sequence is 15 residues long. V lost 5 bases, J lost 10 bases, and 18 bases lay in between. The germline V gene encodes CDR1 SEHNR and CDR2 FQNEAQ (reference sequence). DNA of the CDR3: TGTGCCAGCAGCCCTGGGACCGTAGGTACCTCACCCCTCCACTTT. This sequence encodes CASSPGTVGTSPLHF. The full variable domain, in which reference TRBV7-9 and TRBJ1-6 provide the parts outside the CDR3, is DTGVSQNPRHKITKRGQNVTFRCDPISEHNRLYWYRQTLGQGPEFLTYFQNEAQLEKSRLLSDRFSAERPKGSFSTLEIQRTEQGDSAMYLCASSPGTVGTSPLHFGNGTRLTVT.

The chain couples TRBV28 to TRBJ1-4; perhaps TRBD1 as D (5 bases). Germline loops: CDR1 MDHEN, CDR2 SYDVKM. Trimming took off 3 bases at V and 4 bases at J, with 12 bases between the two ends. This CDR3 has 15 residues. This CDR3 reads CASSFGERGNEKLFF. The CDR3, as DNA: TGTGCCAGCAGTTTCGGGGAAAGGGGTAATGAAAAACTGTTTTTT. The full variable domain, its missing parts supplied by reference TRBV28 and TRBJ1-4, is DVKVTQSSRYLVKRTGEKVFLECVQDMDHENMFWYRQDPGLGLRLIYFSYDVKMKEKGDIPEGYSVSREKKERFSLILESASTNQTSMYLCASSFGERGNEKLFFGSGTQLSVL.

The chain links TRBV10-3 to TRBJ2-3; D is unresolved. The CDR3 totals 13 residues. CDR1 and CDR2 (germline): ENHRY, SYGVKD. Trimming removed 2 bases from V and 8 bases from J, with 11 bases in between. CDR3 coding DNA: TGTGCCATCAGTGAGCGAGACCGGGTTACGCAGTATTTT. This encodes CAISERDRVTQYF.

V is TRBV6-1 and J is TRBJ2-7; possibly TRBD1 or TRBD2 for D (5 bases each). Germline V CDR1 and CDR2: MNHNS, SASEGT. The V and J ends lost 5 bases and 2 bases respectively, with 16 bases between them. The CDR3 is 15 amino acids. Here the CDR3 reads CASSFHSQGPYEQYF. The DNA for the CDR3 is TGTGCCAGCAGTTTCCACTCTCAGGGACCCTACGAGCAGTACTTC.

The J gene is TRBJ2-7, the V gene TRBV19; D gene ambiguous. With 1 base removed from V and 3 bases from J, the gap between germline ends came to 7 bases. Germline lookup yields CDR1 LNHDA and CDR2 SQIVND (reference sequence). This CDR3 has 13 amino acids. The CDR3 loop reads CASSIAPGYEQYF. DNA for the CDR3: TGTGCCAGTAGTATAGCCCCGGGCTACGAGCAGTACTTC.

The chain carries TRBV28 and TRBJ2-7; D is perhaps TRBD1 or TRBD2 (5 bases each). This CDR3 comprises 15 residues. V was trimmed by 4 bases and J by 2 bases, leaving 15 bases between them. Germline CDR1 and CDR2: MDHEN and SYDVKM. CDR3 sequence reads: CASSSRGARAYEQYF. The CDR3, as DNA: TGTGCCAGCAGTTCTCGGGGCGCCAGGGCCTACGAGCAGTACTTC.

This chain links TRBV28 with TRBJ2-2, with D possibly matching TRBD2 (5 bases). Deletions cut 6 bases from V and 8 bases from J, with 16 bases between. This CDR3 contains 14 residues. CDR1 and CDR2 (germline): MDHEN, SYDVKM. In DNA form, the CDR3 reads TGTGCCAGCAGACGGGCTAGCTCCTCAGGGGAGCTGTTTTTT. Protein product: CASRRASSSGELFF.

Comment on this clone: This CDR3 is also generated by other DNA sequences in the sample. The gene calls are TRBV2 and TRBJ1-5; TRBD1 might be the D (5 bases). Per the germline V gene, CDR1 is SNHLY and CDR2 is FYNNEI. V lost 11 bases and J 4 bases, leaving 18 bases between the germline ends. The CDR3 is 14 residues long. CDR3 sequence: CAGIATVANQPQHF. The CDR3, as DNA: TGTGCCGGAATCGCGACAGTGGCAAATCAGCCCCAGCATTTT.

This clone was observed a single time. The CDR3, as DNA: TGCGCCAGCAGCTTGTACGGGCAGGGGGTAACTGAAGCTTTCTTT. Encoded protein: CASSLYGQGVTEAFF. This rearrangement joins TRBV5-1 to TRBJ1-1; 7 positions match TRBD1. V lost 1 base to trimming and J lost 5 bases; unmatched junction nucleotides: 8. The germline gives CDR1 SGHRS, CDR2 YFSETQ. The CDR3 is made up of 15 amino acids.

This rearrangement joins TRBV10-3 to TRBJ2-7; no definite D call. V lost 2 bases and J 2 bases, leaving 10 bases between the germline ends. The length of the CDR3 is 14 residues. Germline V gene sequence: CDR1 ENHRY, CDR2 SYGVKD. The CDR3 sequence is CAISEGPRPYEQYF. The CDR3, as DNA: TGTGCCATCAGTGAGGGACCAAGACCCTACGAGCAGTACTTC.

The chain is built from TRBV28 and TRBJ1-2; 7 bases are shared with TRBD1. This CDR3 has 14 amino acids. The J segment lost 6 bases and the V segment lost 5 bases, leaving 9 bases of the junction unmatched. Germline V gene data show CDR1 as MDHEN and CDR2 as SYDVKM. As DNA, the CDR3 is TGTGCCAGCAGTACCGAGACAGGGCGGAATGGCTACACCTTC. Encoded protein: CASSTETGRNGYTF.

The CDR3 is CASSAFFAGEQYF. In DNA form, the CDR3 reads TGTGCCAGCAGCGCGTTCTTCGCTGGCGAGCAGTACTTC. V and J are TRBV7-8 and TRBJ2-7; D call uncertain. The germline V and J ends were trimmed by 5 bases and 6 bases, with 14 bases remaining between them. The CDR3 sequence is 13 residues long. Germline CDR1 reads SGHVS; CDR2 reads FQNEAQ. Full variable domain (outside the CDR3, taken from reference TRBV7-8 and TRBJ2-7): GAGVSQSPRYKVAKRGQDVALRCDPISGHVSLFWYQQALGQGPEFLTYFQNEAQLDKSGLPSDRFFAERPEGSVSTLKIQRTQQEDSAVYLCASSAFFAGEQYFGPGTRLTVT.

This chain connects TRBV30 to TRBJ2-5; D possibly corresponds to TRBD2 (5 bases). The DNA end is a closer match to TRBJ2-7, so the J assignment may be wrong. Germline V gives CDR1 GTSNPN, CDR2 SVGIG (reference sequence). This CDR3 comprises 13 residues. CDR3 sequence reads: CAWSKGANYEQYF. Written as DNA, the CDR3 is TGTGCCTGGAGTAAGGGAGCGAACTACGAGCAGTACTTC.

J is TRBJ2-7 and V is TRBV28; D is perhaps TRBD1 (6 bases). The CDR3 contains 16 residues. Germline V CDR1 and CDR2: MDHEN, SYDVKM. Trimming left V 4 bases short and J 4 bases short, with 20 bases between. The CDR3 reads CASSSRGWGRPYEQYF. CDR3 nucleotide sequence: TGTGCCAGCAGTTCACGAGGGTGGGGGCGGCCGTACGAGCAGTACTTC.

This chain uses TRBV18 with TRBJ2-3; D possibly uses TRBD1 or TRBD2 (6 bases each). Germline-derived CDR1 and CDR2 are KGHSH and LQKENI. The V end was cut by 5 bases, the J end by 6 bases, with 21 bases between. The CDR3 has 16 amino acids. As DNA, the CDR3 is TGTGCCAGCTCAAGTACTGGCAGGGGACTTAAGGATACGCAGTATTTT. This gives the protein CASSSTGRGLKDTQYF.

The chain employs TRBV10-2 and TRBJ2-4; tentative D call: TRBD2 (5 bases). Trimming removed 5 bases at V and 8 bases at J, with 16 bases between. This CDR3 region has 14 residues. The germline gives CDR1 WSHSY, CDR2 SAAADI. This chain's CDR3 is CASSRVGSGDIQYF. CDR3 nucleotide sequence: TGCGCCAGCAGTAGGGTAGGGAGTGGTGACATTCAGTACTTC.

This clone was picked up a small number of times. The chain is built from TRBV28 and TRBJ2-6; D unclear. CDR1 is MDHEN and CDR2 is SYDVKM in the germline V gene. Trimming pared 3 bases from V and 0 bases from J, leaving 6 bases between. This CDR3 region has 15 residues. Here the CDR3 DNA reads TGTGCCAGCAGTTTGGGCTCCTCTGGGGCCAACGTCCTGACTTTC. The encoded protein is CASSLGSSGANVLTF.

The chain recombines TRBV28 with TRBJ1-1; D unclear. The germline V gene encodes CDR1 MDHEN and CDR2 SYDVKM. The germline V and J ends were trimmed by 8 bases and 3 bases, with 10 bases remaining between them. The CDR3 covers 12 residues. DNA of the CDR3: TGTGCCAGCCGAGAAAGAGACACTGAAGCTTTCTTT. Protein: CASRERDTEAFF.

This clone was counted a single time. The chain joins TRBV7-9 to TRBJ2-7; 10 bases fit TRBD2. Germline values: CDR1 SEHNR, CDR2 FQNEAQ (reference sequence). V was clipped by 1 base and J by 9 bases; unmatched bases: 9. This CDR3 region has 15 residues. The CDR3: CASSLEGLAGDVQYF. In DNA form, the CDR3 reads TGTGCCAGCAGCTTAGAAGGTCTAGCGGGAGACGTGCAGTACTTC.

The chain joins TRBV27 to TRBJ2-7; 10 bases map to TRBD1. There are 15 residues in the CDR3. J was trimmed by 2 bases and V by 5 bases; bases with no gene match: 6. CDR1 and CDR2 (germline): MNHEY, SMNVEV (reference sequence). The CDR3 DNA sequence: TGTGCCAGCAGTCTCAAGGGGACAGGGGCCTACGAGCAGTACTTC. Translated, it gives CASSLKGTGAYEQYF.

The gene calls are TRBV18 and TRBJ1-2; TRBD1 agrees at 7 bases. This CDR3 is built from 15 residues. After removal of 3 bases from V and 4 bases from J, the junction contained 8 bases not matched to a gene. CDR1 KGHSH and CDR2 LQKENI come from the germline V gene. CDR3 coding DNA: TGTGCCAGCTCACCGCGGGACAGTTTTGCCTATGGCTACACCTTC. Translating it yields CASSPRDSFAYGYTF.

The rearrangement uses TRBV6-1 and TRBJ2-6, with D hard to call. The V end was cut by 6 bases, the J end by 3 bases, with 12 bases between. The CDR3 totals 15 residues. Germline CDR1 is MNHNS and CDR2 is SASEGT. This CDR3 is CASRPVIGGANVLTF. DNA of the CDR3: TGTGCCAGCAGACCGGTGATTGGTGGGGCCAACGTCCTGACTTTC.

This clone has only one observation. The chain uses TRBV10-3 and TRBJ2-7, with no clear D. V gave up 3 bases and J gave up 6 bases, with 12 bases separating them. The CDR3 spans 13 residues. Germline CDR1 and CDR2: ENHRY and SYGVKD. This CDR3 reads CAISETKLGEQYF. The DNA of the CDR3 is TGTGCCATCAGTGAAACCAAATTAGGCGAGCAGTACTTC.

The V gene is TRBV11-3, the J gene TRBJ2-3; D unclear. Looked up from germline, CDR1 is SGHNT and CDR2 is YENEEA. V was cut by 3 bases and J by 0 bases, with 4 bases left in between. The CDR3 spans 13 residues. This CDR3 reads CASSLWSTDTQYF. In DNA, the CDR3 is TGTGCCAGCAGCTTGTGGAGCACAGATACGCAGTATTTT.

The CDR3 DNA follows: TGTGCCAGCAGCTTAGCCTTGGACCGTAGGGATGAGCAGTTCTTC. It codes for CASSLALDRRDEQFF. The V and J genes are TRBV7-9 and TRBJ2-1, with D unclear. V shed 0 bases and J shed 8 bases, with 14 bases lying between them. The CDR3 loop spans 15 amino acids. CDR1 is SEHNR and CDR2 is FQNEAQ in the germline V gene (reference sequence).

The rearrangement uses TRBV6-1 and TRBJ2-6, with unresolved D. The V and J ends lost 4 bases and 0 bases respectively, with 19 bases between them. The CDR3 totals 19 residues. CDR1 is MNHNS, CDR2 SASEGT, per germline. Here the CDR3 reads CASSGKDGRSFSGANVLTF. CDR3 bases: TGTGCCAGCAGTGGAAAAGACGGACGGTCGTTCTCTGGGGCCAACGTCCTGACTTTC.

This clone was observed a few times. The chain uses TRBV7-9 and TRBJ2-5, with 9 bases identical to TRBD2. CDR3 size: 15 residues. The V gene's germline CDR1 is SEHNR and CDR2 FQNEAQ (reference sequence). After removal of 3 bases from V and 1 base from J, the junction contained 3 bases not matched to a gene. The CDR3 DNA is TGTGCCAGCAGCTTGGGACTAGCTCCCCAAGAGACCCAGTACTTC. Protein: CASSLGLAPQETQYF.

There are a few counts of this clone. CDR3 residues: CASSERRQHLNYGYTF. CDR3 in DNA: TGTGCCAGCAGTGAACGGCGTCAACACCTTAACTATGGCTACACCTTC. This chain joins TRBV6-1 and TRBJ1-2; D uncertain. This CDR3 spans 16 amino acids. Trimming stripped 2 bases from V and 1 base from J, with 14 bases between. Germline CDR1 MNHNS, CDR2 SASEGT.